This TCR beta chain came from a study of regulatory T cells in long-lasting Graves disease. Looking at the study overall: Duration of antithyroid drug therapy among newly diagnosed Graves' patients was under 3 months.

HTBI primers from iRepertoire and Arm-PCR of CDR3 regions yielded the TCR beta libraries. MiXCR, applied by TCRdb to the multiplex PCR reads, yields one record per CDR3 protein. The sample consists of around 230,000 distinct CDR3 sequences, approximately 16% of them appearing once. Germline assignment: CDR1 SQVTM and CDR2 ANQGSEA. The V segment lost 7 bases and the J segment 6 bases; nucleotides outside the gene matches: 7. This CDR3 is built from 12 residues. Stated time point: newly diagnosed GD, antithyroid drugs for less than 3 months. Preparation of the TCR library used RNA extracted from PBMCs. This clonotype was picked up many times.

The origin of this receptor is a female donor with Graves disease. The chain joins TRBV29-1 to TRBJ1-1; 8 nucleotides align to TRBD1. Sequences were derived from peripheral blood mononuclear cells (PBMCs), sampled at new diagnosis, from a patient treated with antithyroid drugs. Written as DNA, the CDR3 is TGCAGCGCATGGACAGGGATCGCTGAAGCTTTCTTT. It translates to CSAWTGIAEAFF. Full variable domain (outside the CDR3, taken from reference TRBV29-1 and TRBJ1-1): SAVISQKPSRDICQRGTSLTIQCQVDSQVTMMFWYRQQPGQSLTLIATANQGSEATYESGFVIDKFPISRPNLTFSTLTVSNMSPEDSSIYLCSAWTGIAEAFFGQGTRLTVV.